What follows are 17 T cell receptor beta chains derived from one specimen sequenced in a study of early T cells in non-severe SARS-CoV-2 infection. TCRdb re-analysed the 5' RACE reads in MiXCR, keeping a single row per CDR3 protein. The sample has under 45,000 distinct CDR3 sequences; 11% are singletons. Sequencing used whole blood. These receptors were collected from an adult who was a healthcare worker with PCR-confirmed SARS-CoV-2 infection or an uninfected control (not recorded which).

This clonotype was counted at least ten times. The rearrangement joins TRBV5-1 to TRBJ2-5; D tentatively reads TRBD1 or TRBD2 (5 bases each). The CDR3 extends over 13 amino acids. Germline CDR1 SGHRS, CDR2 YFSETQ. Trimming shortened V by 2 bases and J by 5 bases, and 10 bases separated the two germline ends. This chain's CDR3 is CASSFEGRETQYF. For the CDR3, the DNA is TGCGCCAGCAGCTTCGAGGGACGGGAGACCCAGTACTTC.

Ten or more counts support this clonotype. CDR3 sequence (DNA): TGTGCCAGTACCTTTAACAGGGGATATAGCAATCAGCCCCAGCATTTT. Protein sequence: CASTFNRGYSNQPQHF. The V call is TRBV19, the J call TRBJ1-5; 7 positions agree with TRBD1. Germline CDR1 reads LNHDA; CDR2 reads SQIVND (reference sequence). Unmatched junction bases numbered 9, after V lost 7 bases and J lost 0 bases. The CDR3 runs 16 residues.

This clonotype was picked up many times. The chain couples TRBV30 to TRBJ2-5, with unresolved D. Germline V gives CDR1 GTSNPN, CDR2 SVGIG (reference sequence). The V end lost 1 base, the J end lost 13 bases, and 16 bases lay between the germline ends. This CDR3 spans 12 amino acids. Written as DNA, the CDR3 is TGTGCCTGGAGTGACCGATACGGCCCCCGGTACTTC. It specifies CAWSDRYGPRYF.

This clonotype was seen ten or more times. The CDR3 reads CASSPPTFNFQGTNSPLHF. The CDR3 region has the DNA TGTGCCAGCTCACCACCTACGTTCAATTTTCAGGGGACTAATTCACCCCTCCACTTT. This chain uses TRBV18 with TRBJ1-6, with TRBD1 as a possible D gene (6 bases). Trimming stripped 0 bases from V and 6 bases from J, with 21 bases between. CDR1 is KGHSH and CDR2 is LQKENI in the germline V gene. The CDR3 has 19 amino acids.

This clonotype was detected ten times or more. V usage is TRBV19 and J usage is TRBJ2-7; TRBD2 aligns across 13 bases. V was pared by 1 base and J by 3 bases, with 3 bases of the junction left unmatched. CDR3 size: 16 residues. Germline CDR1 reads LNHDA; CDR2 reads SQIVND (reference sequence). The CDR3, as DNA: TGTGCCAGTAGTATAGGTGGGACTAGCGGGATCTACGAGCAGTACTTC. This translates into CASSIGGTSGIYEQYF.

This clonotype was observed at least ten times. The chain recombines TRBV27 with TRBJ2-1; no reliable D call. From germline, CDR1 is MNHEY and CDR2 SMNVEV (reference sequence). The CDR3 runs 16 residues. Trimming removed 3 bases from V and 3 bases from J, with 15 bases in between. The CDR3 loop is CASSFPKGRDYNEQFF. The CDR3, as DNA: TGTGCCAGCAGTTTCCCCAAGGGCAGAGACTACAATGAGCAGTTCTTC.

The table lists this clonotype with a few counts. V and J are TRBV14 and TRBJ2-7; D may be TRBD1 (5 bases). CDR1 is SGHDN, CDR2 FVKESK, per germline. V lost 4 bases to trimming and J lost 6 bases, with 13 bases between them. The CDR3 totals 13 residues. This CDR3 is CASSRNRQSEQYF. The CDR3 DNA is TGTGCCAGCAGCCGCAACCGACAGAGCGAGCAGTACTTC.

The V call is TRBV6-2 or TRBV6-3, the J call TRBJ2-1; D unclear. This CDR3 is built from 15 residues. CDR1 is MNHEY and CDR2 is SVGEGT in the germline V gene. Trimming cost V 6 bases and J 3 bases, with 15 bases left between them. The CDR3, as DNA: TGTGCCAGCAGCTTCAGGAACCTCATCTACAATGAGCAGTTCTTC. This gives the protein CASSFRNLIYNEQFF.

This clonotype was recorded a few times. The CDR3 sequence is CASSVTGLPPYNEQFF. CDR3 bases: TGTGCCAGCAGCGTAACAGGGCTACCACCTTACAATGAGCAGTTCTTC. This chain joins TRBV9 and TRBJ2-1, with D possibly TRBD1 on 6 matching bases. Germline V lookup: CDR1 SGDLS, CDR2 YYNGEE. The CDR3 length is 16 residues. V lost 1 base and J 4 bases, leaving 15 bases between the germline ends.

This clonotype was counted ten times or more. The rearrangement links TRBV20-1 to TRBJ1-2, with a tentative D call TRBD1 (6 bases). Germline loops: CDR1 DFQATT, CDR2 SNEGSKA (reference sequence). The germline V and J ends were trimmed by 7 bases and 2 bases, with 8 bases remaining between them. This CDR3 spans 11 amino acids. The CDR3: CSVGTNYGYTF. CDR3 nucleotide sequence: TGCAGTGTCGGGACAAACTATGGCTACACCTTC.

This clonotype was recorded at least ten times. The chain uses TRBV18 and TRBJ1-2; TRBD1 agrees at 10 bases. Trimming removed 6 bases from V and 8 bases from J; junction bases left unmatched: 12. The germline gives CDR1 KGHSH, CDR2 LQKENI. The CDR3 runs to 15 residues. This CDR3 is CASSPGQGPLGGYTF. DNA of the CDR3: TGTGCCAGCTCGCCGGGACAGGGGCCCCTTGGGGGCTACACCTTC.

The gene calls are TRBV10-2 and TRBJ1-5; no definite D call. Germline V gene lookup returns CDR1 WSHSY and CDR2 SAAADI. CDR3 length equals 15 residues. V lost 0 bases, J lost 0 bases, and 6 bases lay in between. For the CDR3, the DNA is TGCGCCAGCAGTGAGTCAAGGGATAGCAATCAGCCCCAGCATTTT. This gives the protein CASSESRDSNQPQHF.

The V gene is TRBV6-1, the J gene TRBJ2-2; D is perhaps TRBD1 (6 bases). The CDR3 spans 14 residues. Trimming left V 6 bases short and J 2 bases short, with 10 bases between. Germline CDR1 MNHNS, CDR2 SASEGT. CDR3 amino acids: CASRAGANTGELFF. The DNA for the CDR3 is TGTGCCAGCAGGGCAGGGGCCAACACCGGGGAGCTGTTTTTT.

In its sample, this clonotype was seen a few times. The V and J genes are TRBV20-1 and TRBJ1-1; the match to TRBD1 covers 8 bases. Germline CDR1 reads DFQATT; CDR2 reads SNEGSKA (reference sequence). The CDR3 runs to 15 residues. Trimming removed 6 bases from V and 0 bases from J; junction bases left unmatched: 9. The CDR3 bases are TGCAGTGCCAGCCGTCCGGGACAGGTGAACACTGAAGCTTTCTTT. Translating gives CSASRPGQVNTEAFF.

The CDR3, as DNA: TGTGCCATCAGTGAGTCGACAGGGAAGAGCTTAGAGACCCAGTACTTC. It yields the protein CAISESTGKSLETQYF. The gene calls are TRBV10-3 and TRBJ2-5; TRBD1 aligns across 7 bases. Germline V lookup: CDR1 ENHRY, CDR2 SYGVKD. The J segment lost 4 bases and the V segment lost 0 bases, leaving 8 bases of the junction unmatched. This CDR3 has 16 residues.

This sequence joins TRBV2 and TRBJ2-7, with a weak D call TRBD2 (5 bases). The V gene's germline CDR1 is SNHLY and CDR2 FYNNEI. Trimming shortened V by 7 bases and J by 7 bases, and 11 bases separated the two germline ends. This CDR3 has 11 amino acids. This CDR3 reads CASILAGEQYF. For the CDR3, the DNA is TGTGCCAGCATCCTGGCGGGTGAGCAGTACTTC.

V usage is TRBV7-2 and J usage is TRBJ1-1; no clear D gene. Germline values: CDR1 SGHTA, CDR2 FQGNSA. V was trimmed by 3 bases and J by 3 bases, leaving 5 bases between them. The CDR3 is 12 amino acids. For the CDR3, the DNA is TGTGCCAGCAGCTTCAGCGACACTGAAGCTTTCTTT. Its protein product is CASSFSDTEAFF.